The 2 T cell receptor beta chains given below trace back to one sample, sequenced in a study of T cells in Graves' hyperthyroidism and ophthalmopathy. Researchers amplified the TCR beta CDR3 regions from RNA transcripts. RT-PCR in the first round (using the HTBI primer set) targeted the TCR CDR3. TCRdb passed the multiplex PCR reads through MiXCR, listing each CDR3 protein once. The sample records 300,000 to 450,000 distinct CDR3 sequences, about 14% being singletons. Material for sequencing was blood. These receptors were taken from a woman aged 60 to 75 with Graves' hyperthyroidism.

In its sample, this clonotype was seen many times. This sequence joins TRBV20-1 and TRBJ2-5; 9 bases align to TRBD1. The germline gives CDR1 DFQATT, CDR2 SNEGSKA (reference sequence). There are 14 residues in the CDR3. V was pared by 2 bases and J by 2 bases, with 3 bases of the junction left unmatched. The CDR3 bases are TGCAGTGCTAGAAGTGGGACAGGGCAAGAGACCCAGTACTTC. Amino acids: CSARSGTGQETQYF.

In its sample, this clonotype was seen a few times. The DNA of the CDR3 is TGCAGCCACTCCAGCGGCAACACCGGGGAGCTGTTTTTT. Its protein product is CSHSSGNTGELFF. The chain employs TRBV29-1 and TRBJ2-2, with D possibly matching TRBD2 (5 bases). CDR3 size: 13 residues. The V and J ends lost 8 bases and 2 bases respectively, with 12 bases between them. Germline loops: CDR1 SQVTM, CDR2 ANQGSEA.